This record covers a single T cell receptor beta chain. The antigen is undetermined. This sample stems from a study of T cells in Graves' hyperthyroidism and ophthalmopathy. Study-level findings and limits: Ophthalmopathy was distinguished from stable hyperthyroidism by 13 V-J signatures.

RNA transcripts gave rise to amplified TCR beta CDR3 regions. First-round RT-PCR of the TCR CDR3 relied on the HTBI primer set. TCRdb re-called the multiplex PCR reads through MiXCR, storing one row per CDR3 protein. The data hold 300,000 to 400,000 distinct CDR3 sequences, with about 15% observed a single time. Per germline, CDR1 ENHRY and CDR2 SYGVKD. V shed 2 bases, J shed 5 bases, and the junction held 6 bases outside the gene matches. The CDR3 extends over 16 amino acids. The chain uses TRBV10-3 and TRBJ2-2, with TRBD2 identical over 9 bases. The TCR sequence derives from a woman in her 30s with Graves' ophthalmopathy. Source material: blood. The CDR3 coding sequence is TGTGCCATCAGTGAGGGGCTAGCGGGGAATACCGGGGAGCTGTTTTTT. This gives the protein CAISEGLAGNTGELFF.